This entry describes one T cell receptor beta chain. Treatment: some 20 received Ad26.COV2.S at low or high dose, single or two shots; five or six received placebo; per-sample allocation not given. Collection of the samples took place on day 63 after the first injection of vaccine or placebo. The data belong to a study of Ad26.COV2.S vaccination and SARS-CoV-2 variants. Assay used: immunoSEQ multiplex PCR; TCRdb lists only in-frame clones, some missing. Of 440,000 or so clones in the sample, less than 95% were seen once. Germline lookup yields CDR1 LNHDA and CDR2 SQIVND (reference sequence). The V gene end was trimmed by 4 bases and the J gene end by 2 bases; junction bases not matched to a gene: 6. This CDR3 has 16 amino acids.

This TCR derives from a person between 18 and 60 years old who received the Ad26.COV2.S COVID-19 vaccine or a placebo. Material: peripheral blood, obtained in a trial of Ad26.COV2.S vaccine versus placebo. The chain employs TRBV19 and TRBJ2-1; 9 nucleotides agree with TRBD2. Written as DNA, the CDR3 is TGTGCCAGTAGTACAATAGCGGGAGCGGCCTACAATGAGCAGTTCTTC. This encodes CASSTIAGAAYNEQFF. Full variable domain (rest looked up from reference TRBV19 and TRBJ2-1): DGGITQSPKYLFRKEGQNVTLSCEQNLNHDAMYWYRQDPGQGLRLIYYSQIVNDFQKGDIAEGYSVSREKKESFPLTVTSAQKNPTAFYLCASSTIAGAAYNEQFFGPGTRLTVL.